The 22 T cell receptor beta chains below all came from one sample that was sequenced in a study of T-cell memory formation after mild COVID-19. TCRdb passed the 5' RACE reads through MiXCR, listing each CDR3 protein once. The sample has about 210,000 distinct CDR3 sequences; around 25% are singletons. The source material was PBMCs or a T cell subset sorted from them (not recorded which). The source of these receptors is an adult woman who had mild COVID-19 (a few samples of this study predate the infection). Cell type and time point are not known.

The chain has TRBV11-2 and TRBJ2-7, with D unclear. The CDR3 spans 14 residues. In germline, CDR1 is SGHAT, CDR2 FQNNGV. Trimming removed 3 bases at V and 3 bases at J, with 12 bases between. DNA of the CDR3: TGTGCCAGCAGCTTCGGTCATTCGGGCTACGAGCAGTACTTC. Translated, it gives CASSFGHSGYEQYF.

The chain carries TRBV20-1 and TRBJ1-6, with unresolved D. The V gene lost 1 base and the J gene lost 2 bases, with 12 bases spanning the gap. The germline CDR1 and CDR2 sequences are DFQATT and SNEGSKA (reference sequence). The CDR3 is made up of 16 amino acids. CDR3 nucleotide sequence: TGCAGTGCTAGAGTCAGCGGAGAGGCCTATAATTCACCCCTCCACTTT. This gives the protein CSARVSGEAYNSPLHF.

The CDR3 coding sequence is TGTGCCAGCACCCGCGACGACGGAGGGTCCTCCTACGAGCAGTACTTC. Its protein is CASTRDDGGSSYEQYF. The chain combines TRBV6-2 or TRBV6-3 with TRBJ2-7, with D possibly being TRBD2 (6 bases). This CDR3 has 16 amino acids. V gave up 7 bases and J gave up 0 bases, with 19 bases separating them. Per the germline V gene, CDR1 is MNHEY and CDR2 is SVGEGT.

This clonotype was observed a few times. V and J are TRBV29-1 and TRBJ1-3; no clear D gene. The CDR3 covers 12 residues. Trimming stripped 4 bases from V and 0 bases from J, with 4 bases between. Germline CDR1 SQVTM, CDR2 ANQGSEA. CDR3: CSVVHSGNTIYF. The DNA of the CDR3 is TGCAGCGTTGTGCACTCTGGAAACACCATATATTTT.

The chain joins TRBV12-3 or TRBV12-4 to TRBJ1-1; D may be TRBD1 (6 bases). CDR3 length: 13 residues. The V end lost 5 bases, the J end lost 8 bases, and 15 bases lay between the germline ends. The CDR3 protein is CASSPGGPGEAFF. The CDR3 DNA sequence: TGTGCCAGCAGTCCGGGGGGCCCGGGGGAAGCTTTCTTT.

The genes are TRBV7-9 and TRBJ2-5; tentatively, D is TRBD2 (5 bases). Germline-derived CDR1 and CDR2 are SEHNR and FQNEAQ (reference sequence). The V end was cut by 3 bases, the J end by 4 bases, with 12 bases between. The CDR3 is 14 amino acids. The CDR3 DNA is TGTGCCAGCAGCTTCGGTAGCGTGCGAGAGACCCAGTACTTC. Protein: CASSFGSVRETQYF.

This clonotype was observed a handful of times. This chain connects TRBV7-2 to TRBJ2-7, with no clear D. The germline V and J ends were trimmed by 0 bases and 2 bases, with 5 bases remaining between them. The germline CDR1 and CDR2 sequences are SGHTA and FQGNSA. This CDR3 contains 13 residues. Here the CDR3 reads CASSLAFTYEQYF. CDR3 DNA: TGTGCCAGCAGCTTAGCCTTCACCTACGAGCAGTACTTC.

The J gene is TRBJ1-1, the V gene TRBV30; D gene uncertain. Per germline, CDR1 GTSNPN and CDR2 SVGIG (reference sequence). The CDR3 runs to 12 residues. This CDR3 is CARGRMNTEAFF. The CDR3 DNA reads TGTGCGAGAGGGCGGATGAACACTGAAGCTTTCTTT.

The rearrangement uses TRBV6-5 and TRBJ2-7; D may be TRBD2 (6 bases). CDR3 length: 13 amino acids. V lost 0 bases to trimming and J lost 6 bases, with 9 bases between them. Germline V gene sequence: CDR1 MNHEY, CDR2 SVGAGI. CDR3 coding DNA: TGTGCCAGCAGTTACTCGGGGGGAGGCGAGCAGTACTTC. Translated, it gives CASSYSGGGEQYF.

Only a few counts were recorded for this clonotype. The chain couples TRBV5-1 to TRBJ1-2, with 7 bases aligning to TRBD1. The germline V gene has CDR1 SGHRS and CDR2 YFSETQ. The CDR3 contains 15 residues. The V gene end was trimmed by 1 base and the J gene end by 4 bases; junction bases not matched to a gene: 7. CDR3 coding DNA: TGCGCCAGCAGCTTGACAGGGGCCCCCTCCTATGGCTACACCTTC. This translates into CASSLTGAPSYGYTF.

This clonotype was seen only a few times. The chain uses TRBV7-9 and TRBJ2-1, with 9 bases aligning to TRBD2. V was clipped by 5 bases and J by 7 bases; unmatched bases: 9. The CDR3 length is 15 residues. The V gene's germline CDR1 is SEHNR and CDR2 FQNEAQ (reference sequence). CDR3 protein: CASSLFAGGLNEQFF. CDR3 nucleotide sequence: TGTGCCAGCAGCCTCTTCGCGGGGGGGCTTAATGAGCAGTTCTTC.

The rearrangement joins TRBV6-1 to TRBJ2-5, with a tentative D call TRBD2 (6 bases). This CDR3 comprises 13 residues. Germline V gene lookup returns CDR1 MNHNS and CDR2 SASEGT. The V gene lost 6 bases and the J gene lost 4 bases, with 12 bases spanning the gap. As DNA, the CDR3 is TGTGCCAGCAGCTGGGCGGGGACAGAGACCCAGTACTTC. This encodes CASSWAGTETQYF.

The chain recombines TRBV12-3 or TRBV12-4 with TRBJ2-7; 10 nucleotides line up with TRBD2. V lost 2 bases, J lost 2 bases, and 3 bases stayed unmatched. The CDR3 consists of 15 residues. The CDR3 loop reads CASSLSSGGAYEQYF. The CDR3 nucleotides read TGTGCCAGCAGTTTATCTAGCGGGGGAGCCTACGAGCAGTACTTC.

This clonotype was seen only a few times. The chain carries TRBV6-2 or TRBV6-3 and TRBJ2-2; D possibly matches TRBD1 or TRBD2 (5 bases each). The V and J ends lost 6 bases and 4 bases respectively, with 12 bases between them. This CDR3 contains 14 residues. Germline CDR1 and CDR2: MNHEY and SVGEGT. The DNA for the CDR3 is TGTGCCAGCAGCTCTCTGGGGACCACCGGGGAGCTGTTTTTT. It translates to CASSSLGTTGELFF.

This chain connects TRBV13 to TRBJ2-6, with a possible D match to TRBD2 (6 bases). Germline-derived CDR1 and CDR2 are PRHDT and FYEKMQ (reference sequence). The CDR3 contains 17 residues. Trimming left V 0 bases short and J 3 bases short, with 12 bases between. CDR3 bases: TGTGCCAGCAGCTTAGGCCCCGCCGGGAGTGGGGCCAACGTCCTGACTTTC. Translating gives CASSLGPAGSGANVLTF.

J is TRBJ2-7 and V is TRBV4-2; D gene uncertain. With 6 bases removed from V and 6 bases from J, the gap between germline ends came to 15 bases. This CDR3 comprises 13 residues. Germline V gene sequence: CDR1 LGHNA, CDR2 YNFKEQ. CDR3 nucleotide sequence: TGTGCCAGCAGTCCAGGTGGGCGCCGCGAGCAGTACTTC. Its protein product is CASSPGGRREQYF.

The V gene is TRBV7-8, the J gene TRBJ2-7; no clear D. Germline loops: CDR1 SGHVS, CDR2 FQNEAQ. The CDR3 sequence is 11 residues long. V lost 2 bases and J 6 bases, leaving 5 bases between the germline ends. CDR3 region: CASSLRTEQYF. The CDR3 region has the DNA TGTGCCAGCAGCTTACGGACCGAGCAGTACTTC.

This clonotype occurred a few times. The rearrangement joins TRBV7-2 to TRBJ1-3, with a weak D call TRBD1 (5 bases). The germline V gene has CDR1 SGHTA and CDR2 FQGNSA. V was cut by 3 bases and J by 0 bases, with 18 bases left in between. The length of the CDR3 is 18 residues. CDR3 amino acids: CASSFSLGPPGSGNTIYF. The CDR3 nucleotides read TGTGCCAGCAGCTTCTCGTTGGGACCCCCCGGCTCTGGAAACACCATATATTTT.

The chain employs TRBV15 and TRBJ1-4; 8 bases agree with TRBD1. V was pared by 5 bases and J by 8 bases, with 10 bases of the junction left unmatched. The CDR3 has 15 amino acids. Germline V gene lookup returns CDR1 LNHNV and CDR2 YYDKDF (reference sequence). The CDR3 region is CATSRWTGSQEKLFF. The CDR3 coding sequence is TGTGCCACCAGCCGATGGACAGGGTCCCAAGAAAAACTGTTTTTT.

The rearrangement joins TRBV13 to TRBJ1-5, with a possible D match to TRBD1 (5 bases). The CDR3 length is 15 residues. The germline CDR1 and CDR2 sequences are PRHDT and FYEKMQ (reference sequence). V lost 5 bases and J 0 bases, leaving 11 bases between the germline ends. In DNA form, the CDR3 reads TGTGCCAGCAGCCCTTCAGGGTATAGCAATCAGCCCCAGCATTTT. This encodes CASSPSGYSNQPQHF.

This clonotype turned up a few times. This chain links TRBV5-5 with TRBJ1-1; no clear D gene. Germline CDR1 SGHKS, CDR2 YYEKEE (reference sequence). The germline V and J ends were trimmed by 5 bases and 9 bases, with 26 bases remaining between them. The CDR3 loop spans 16 amino acids. The CDR3 region has the DNA TGTGCCAGCAGGCCCGGAATGGCCGGAAACGCTATAAAAGCTTTCTTT. It codes for CASRPGMAGNAIKAFF.

This clonotype has a handful of counts. The chain uses TRBV5-1 and TRBJ2-2; D gene unclear. Trimming took off 4 bases at V and 1 base at J, with 5 bases between the two ends. Germline-derived CDR1 and CDR2 are SGHRS and YFSETQ. The length of the CDR3 is 13 residues. This chain's CDR3 is CASSILNTGELFF. The CDR3 coding sequence is TGCGCCAGCAGCATCTTGAACACCGGGGAGCTGTTTTTT.